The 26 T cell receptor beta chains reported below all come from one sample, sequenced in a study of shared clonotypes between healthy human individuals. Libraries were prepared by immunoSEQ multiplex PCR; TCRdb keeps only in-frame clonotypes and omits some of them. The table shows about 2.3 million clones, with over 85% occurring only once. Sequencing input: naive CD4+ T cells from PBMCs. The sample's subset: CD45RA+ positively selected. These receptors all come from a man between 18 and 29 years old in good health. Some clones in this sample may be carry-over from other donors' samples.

The CDR3 DNA is TGCAGTGCTAGACCCCAATTAAAACTGTTTTTT. This gives the protein CSARPQLKLFF. V usage is TRBV20-1 and J usage is TRBJ1-4, with D unclear. The CDR3 is 11 residues long. The V and J ends lost 2 bases and 10 bases respectively, with 8 bases between them. Germline V gives CDR1 DFQATT, CDR2 SNEGSKA (reference sequence).

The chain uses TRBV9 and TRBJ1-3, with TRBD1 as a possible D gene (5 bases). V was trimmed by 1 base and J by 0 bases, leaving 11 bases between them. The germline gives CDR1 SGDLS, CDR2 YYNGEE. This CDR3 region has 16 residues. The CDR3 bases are TGTGCCAGCAGCGTAACGGGGCAGGGCTCTGGAAACACCATATATTTT. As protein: CASSVTGQGSGNTIYF.

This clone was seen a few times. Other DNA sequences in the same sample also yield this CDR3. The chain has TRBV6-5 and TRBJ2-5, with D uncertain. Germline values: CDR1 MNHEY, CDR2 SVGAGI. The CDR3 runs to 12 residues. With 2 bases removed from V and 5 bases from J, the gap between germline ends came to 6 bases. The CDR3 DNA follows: TGTGCCAGCAGTTACGGTGGGGAGACCCAGTACTTC. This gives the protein CASSYGGETQYF.

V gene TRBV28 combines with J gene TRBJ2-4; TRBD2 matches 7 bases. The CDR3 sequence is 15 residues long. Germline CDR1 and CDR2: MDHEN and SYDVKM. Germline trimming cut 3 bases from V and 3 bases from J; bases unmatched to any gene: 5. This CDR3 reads CASSFAGDFKNIQYF. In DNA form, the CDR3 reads TGTGCCAGCAGTTTTGCGGGAGACTTCAAAAACATTCAGTACTTC.

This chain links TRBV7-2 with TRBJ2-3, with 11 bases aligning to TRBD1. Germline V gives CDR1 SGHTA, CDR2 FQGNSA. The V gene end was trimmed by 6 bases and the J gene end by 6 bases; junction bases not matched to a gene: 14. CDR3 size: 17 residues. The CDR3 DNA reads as TGTGCCAGCAGACTAATTGGGACAGGGGGGTTTAGGGATACGCAGTATTTT. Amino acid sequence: CASRLIGTGGFRDTQYF.

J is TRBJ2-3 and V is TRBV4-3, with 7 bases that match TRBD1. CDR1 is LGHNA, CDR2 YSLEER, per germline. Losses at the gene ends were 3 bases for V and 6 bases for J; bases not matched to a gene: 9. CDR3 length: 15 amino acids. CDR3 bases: TGCGCCAGCAGCCACAGACACGACAGGGCGGATACGCAGTATTTT. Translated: CASSHRHDRADTQYF.

CDR3 loop: CASSVGLAGVPVGDTQYF. The CDR3 DNA is TGTGCCAGCAGCGTAGGTCTAGCGGGAGTCCCTGTAGGAGATACGCAGTATTTT. The chain links TRBV9 to TRBJ2-3; 10 nucleotides line up with TRBD2. Trimming at V came to 0 bases and at J to 5 bases, leaving 12 bases not matched to a gene. The CDR3 spans 18 residues. From germline, CDR1 is SGDLS and CDR2 YYNGEE.

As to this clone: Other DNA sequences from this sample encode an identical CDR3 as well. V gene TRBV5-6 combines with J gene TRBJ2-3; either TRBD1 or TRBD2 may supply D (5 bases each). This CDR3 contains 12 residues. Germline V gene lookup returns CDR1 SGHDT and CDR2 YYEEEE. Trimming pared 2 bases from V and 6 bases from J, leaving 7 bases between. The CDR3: CASSFGTDTQYF. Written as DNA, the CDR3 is TGTGCCAGCAGCTTTGGGACGGATACGCAGTATTTT. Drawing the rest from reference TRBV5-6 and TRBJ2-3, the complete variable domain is DAGVTQSPTHLIKTRGQQVTLRCSPKSGHDTVSWYQQALGQGPQFIFQYYEEEERQRGNFPDRFSGHQFPNYSSELNVNALLLGDSALYLCASSFGTDTQYFGPGTRLTVL.

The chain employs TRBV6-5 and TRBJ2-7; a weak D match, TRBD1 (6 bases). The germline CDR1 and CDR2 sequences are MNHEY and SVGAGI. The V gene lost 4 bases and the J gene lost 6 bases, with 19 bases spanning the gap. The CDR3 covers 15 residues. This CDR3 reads CASSFVGQGLVEQYF. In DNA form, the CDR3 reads TGTGCCAGCAGTTTCGTGGGGCAGGGGTTGGTCGAGCAGTACTTC.

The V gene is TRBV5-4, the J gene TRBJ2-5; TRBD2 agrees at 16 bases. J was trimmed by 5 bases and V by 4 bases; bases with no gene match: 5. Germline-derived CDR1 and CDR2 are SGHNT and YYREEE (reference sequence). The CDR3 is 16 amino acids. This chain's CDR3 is CASSLGLAGGVETQYF. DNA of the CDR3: TGTGCCAGCAGCCTGGGACTAGCGGGAGGGGTCGAGACCCAGTACTTC.

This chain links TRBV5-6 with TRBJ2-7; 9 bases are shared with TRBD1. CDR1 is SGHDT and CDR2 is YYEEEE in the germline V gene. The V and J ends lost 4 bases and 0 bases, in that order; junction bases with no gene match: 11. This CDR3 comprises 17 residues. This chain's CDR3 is CASSLEGAGQGSYEQYF. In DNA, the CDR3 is TGTGCCAGCAGCCTGGAGGGGGCGGGACAGGGCTCCTACGAGCAGTACTTC.

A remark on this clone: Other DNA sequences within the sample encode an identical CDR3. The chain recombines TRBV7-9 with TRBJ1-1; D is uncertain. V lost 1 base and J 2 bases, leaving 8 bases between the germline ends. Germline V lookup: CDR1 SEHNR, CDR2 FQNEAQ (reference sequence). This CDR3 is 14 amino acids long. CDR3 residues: CASSLGAVNTEAFF. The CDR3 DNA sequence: TGTGCCAGCAGCTTAGGCGCGGTCAACACTGAAGCTTTCTTT.

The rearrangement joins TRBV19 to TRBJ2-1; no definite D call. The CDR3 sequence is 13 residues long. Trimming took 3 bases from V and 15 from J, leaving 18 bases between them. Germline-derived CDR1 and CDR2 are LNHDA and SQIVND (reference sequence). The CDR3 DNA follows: TGTGCCAGTAGTATTGGTGTAGTCCAGAGACGGTTCTTC. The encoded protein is CASSIGVVQRRFF.

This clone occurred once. This CDR3 is CASSIDSLNTEAFF. The CDR3 DNA sequence: TGTGCCAGTAGTATAGACAGTCTGAACACTGAAGCTTTCTTT. V usage is TRBV19 and J usage is TRBJ1-1; D gene unclear. Germline V gives CDR1 LNHDA, CDR2 SQIVND (reference sequence). CDR3 length: 14 residues. Trimming left V 0 bases short and J 0 bases short, with 5 bases between.

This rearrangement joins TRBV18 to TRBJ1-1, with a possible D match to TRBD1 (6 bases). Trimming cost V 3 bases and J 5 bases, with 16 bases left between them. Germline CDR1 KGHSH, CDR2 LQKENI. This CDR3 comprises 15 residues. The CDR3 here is CASSPNRGGDTEAFF. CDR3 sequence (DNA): TGTGCCAGCTCACCGAACAGAGGGGGGGATACTGAAGCTTTCTTT.

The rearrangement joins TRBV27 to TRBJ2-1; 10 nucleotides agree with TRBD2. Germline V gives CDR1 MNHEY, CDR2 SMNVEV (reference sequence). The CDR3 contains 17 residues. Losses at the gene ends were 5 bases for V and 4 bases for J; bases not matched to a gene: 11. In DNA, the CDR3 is TGTGCCAGCAGTCCGACGCTAGCGGGAGTGGTTTACAATGAGCAGTTCTTC. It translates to CASSPTLAGVVYNEQFF.

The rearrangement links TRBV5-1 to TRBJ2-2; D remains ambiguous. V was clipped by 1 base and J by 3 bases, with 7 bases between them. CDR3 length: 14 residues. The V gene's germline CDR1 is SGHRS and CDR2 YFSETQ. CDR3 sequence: CASSLSQYTGELFF. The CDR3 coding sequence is TGCGCCAGCAGCTTGTCCCAGTACACCGGGGAGCTGTTTTTT.

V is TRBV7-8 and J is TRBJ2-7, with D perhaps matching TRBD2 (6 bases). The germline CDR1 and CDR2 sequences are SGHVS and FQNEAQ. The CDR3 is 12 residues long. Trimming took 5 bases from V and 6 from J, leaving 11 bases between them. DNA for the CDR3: TGTGCCAGCAGCCAATTGGGGGGCGAGCAGTACTTC. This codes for CASSQLGGEQYF.

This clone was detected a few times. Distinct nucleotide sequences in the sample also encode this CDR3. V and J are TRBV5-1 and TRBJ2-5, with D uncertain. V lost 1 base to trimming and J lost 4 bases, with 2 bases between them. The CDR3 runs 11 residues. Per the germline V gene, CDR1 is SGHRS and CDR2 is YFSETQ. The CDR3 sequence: CASSLRETQYF. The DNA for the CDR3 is TGCGCCAGCAGCTTGAGAGAGACCCAGTACTTC.

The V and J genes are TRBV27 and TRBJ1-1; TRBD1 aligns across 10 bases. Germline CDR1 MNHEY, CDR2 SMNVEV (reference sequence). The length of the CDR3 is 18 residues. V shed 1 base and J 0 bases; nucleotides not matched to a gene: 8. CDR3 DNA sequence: TGTGCCAGCAGTTTATTGGGGACAGGGGCGCGAATGAACACTGAAGCTTTCTTT. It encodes CASSLLGTGARMNTEAFF.

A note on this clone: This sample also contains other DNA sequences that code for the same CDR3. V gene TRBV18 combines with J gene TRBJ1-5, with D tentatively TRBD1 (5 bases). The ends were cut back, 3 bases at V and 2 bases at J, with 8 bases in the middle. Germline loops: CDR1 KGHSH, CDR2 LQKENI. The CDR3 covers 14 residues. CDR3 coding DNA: TGTGCCAGCTCACCCCCGGGGGGCAATCAGCCCCAGCATTTT. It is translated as CASSPPGGNQPQHF.

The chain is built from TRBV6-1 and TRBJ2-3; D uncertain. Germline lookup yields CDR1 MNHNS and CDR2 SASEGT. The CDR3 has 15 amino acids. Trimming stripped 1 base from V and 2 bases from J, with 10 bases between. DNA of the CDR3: TGTGCCAGCAGTGAAGGTCTGGGGTACACAGATACGCAGTATTTT. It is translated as CASSEGLGYTDTQYF.

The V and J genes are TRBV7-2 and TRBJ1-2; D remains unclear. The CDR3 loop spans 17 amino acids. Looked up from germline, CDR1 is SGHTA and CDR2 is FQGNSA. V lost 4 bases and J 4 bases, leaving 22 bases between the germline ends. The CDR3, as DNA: TGTGCCAGCAGCTCAGACTCCTATCTCGGAAAGACCTATGGCTACACCTTC. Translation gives CASSSDSYLGKTYGYTF.

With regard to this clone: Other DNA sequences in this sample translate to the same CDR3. The CDR3 coding sequence is TGCGCCAGCAGCTGGGGGGAGAACACTGAAGCTTTCTTT. The encoded protein is CASSWGENTEAFF. The chain uses TRBV5-1 and TRBJ1-1, with a weak D call TRBD1 (5 bases). Trimming removed 3 bases from V and 1 base from J, with 7 bases in between. CDR1 SGHRS and CDR2 YFSETQ come from the germline V gene. This CDR3 has 13 residues.

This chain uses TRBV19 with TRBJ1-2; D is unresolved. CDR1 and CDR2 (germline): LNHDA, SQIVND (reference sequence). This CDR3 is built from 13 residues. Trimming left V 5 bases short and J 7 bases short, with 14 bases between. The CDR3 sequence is CASSEGYGFGYTF. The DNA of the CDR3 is TGTGCCAGTAGTGAAGGTTATGGGTTTGGCTACACCTTC.

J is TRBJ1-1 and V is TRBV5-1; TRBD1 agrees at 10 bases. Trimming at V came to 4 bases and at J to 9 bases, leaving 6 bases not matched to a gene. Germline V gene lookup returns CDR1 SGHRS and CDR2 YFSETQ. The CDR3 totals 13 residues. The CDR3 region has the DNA TGCGCCAGCAGCCCCGGACAGGGGGGGAAAGCTTTCTTT. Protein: CASSPGQGGKAFF.